This T cell receptor beta chain appears in the sequencing data of a study of CD4 T cell repertoires in COVID-19. In the case of this clone: Its antigen is currently unknown.

Study-wide findings and caveats: In SARS-CoV and/or HKU1 spike cultures, between about 6 and 26% of SARS-CoV-2 clonotypes reappeared.

The memory T cells were sequenced right after ex vivo isolation, without culture. Profiling relied on immunoSEQ multiplex PCR, and the TCRdb table lists in-frame clones only, not all of them. The data show 20,000 to 25,000 clones, more than 75% seen once. The clonotype originates from a human donor who had COVID-19. The specimen comprised central memory CD4+ T cells from blood, sampled before the COVID-19 pandemic.

This chain's CDR3 is CASSLSWQGVGEQYF. The CDR3 bases are TGTGCCAGCAGCTTATCATGGCAGGGGGTTGGGGAGCAGTACTTC. The chain recombines TRBV7-9 with TRBJ2-7; 7 nucleotides agree with TRBD1. J gave up 7 bases and V 2 bases, and 11 bases lay outside the gene matches. Per the germline V gene, CDR1 is SEHNR and CDR2 is FQNEAQ (reference sequence). The CDR3 runs to 15 residues.